This T cell receptor beta chain was retrieved from a study of blood T cell repertoires in COVID-19. At the level of the study: Samples taken during acute and convalescent COVID-19 were collected in the United States, Italy and Spain. The cDNA or gDNA used as material had been derived from T cells, B-cell-depleted T cells, or PBMCs.

CDR3 length: 14 amino acids. Unmatched junction bases numbered 6, after V lost 2 bases and J lost 5 bases. Germline V gives CDR1 SGHKS, CDR2 YYEKEE (reference sequence). As handled by the study authors: Amplified reference gene primers provided the basis for estimating nucleated cell counts. Libraries were prepared by immunoSEQ multiplex PCR; TCRdb keeps only in-frame clonotypes and omits some of them. V and J calls and clone size are given by that table; D and trimming were obtained from the DNA. The table lists 150,000 or so clones, 84% of them singletons. Categorization into cohorts depended on clinical history that participants reported. This clone was observed once.

V gene TRBV5-5 combines with J gene TRBJ1-1; 7 bases agree with TRBD1. The receptor's source is a woman aged 45-59 years who had recovered from COVID-19. The sequenced material came from PBMCs or T cells enriched from blood (not recorded which). CDR3 loop: CASSFRTGQTEAFF. The CDR3 region has the DNA TGTGCCAGCAGCTTCCGGACAGGCCAGACTGAAGCTTTCTTT.